This entry is about one T cell receptor beta chain. Its antigen is unknown. Base quality data are lacking; no much larger clone is found one base away. The CDR3, from cysteine to phenylalanine, totals 14 residues. Just the 42-base CDR3 DNA is kept, in frame starting at base 1. Deletion took 0 bases off V and 13 bases off J, with a span of 17 bases between the germline ends. CDR1 SGDLS and CDR2 YYNGEE are derived from the germline V gene. This specimen belongs to a study of blood T cell repertoires in COVID-19 (dated by TCRdb to about 2020). Turning to the overall study: Samples from collaborators originated in the United States, Italy and Spain and spanned both the acute and convalescent phases of COVID-19. The material from the prospective study consisted of cDNA or gDNA derived from T cells, B-cell-depleted T cells, or PBMCs. Subjects who had been exposed to COVID-19, were actively infected with it, or had recovered from it provided the deeply sampled blood TCRbeta repertoires that made up the dataset. A freely available public database, intended as a resource for researchers studying the immune response to SARS-CoV-2, is where the repertoires were released. Samples were obtained from the ongoing ImmuneRACE study (first 160 participants) and from 1,254 subjects provided by 6 global collaborators. A de-identified subject ID, COVID-19 status, age in years and sex were almost always included in the sample metadata. Where available, HLA class I and class II types were obtained from metadata supplied by the sample provider rather than from assay-based typing. The full study reports these points: How much clinical and demographic metadata was included differed by source and by participant, and the metadata was provided uncurated.

The immunoSEQ Assay, a bias-controlled multiplex PCR, was used to amplify TCRbeta CDR3 regions from genomic DNA. The original methods were these. The number of nucleated cells in each sample was estimated by amplification of reference gene primers within the assay. To quantify the absolute abundance of each unique TCRbeta CDR3 rearrangement, sequence reads were collapsed and filtered. Productive Simpson clonality was computed per sample as the square root of Simpson's diversity index over productive rearrangements. TCRdb took over this immuneACCESS table, retaining in-frame rearrangements with V and J assigned. Such tables are incomplete; in checked studies, under half of the missing clones stem from an unresolved V gene, and the remainder is unexplained. The DNA was the basis for D and trimming; V, J and clone size are from that table. A total of 170,000 or so clones appear in this sample, around nine tenths of them only once. The ten most abundant clones make up around 1% of the sample.

Samples from volunteer blood donors who had recovered from COVID-19 were contributed by a second Seattle source. Collaborating institutions collected whole blood in K2EDTA tubes following their own protocols. Collaborator samples were shipped for TCRbeta analysis as frozen whole blood, isolated PBMCs, or DNA extracted from either sample type. The clonotype comes from a woman aged 18-30 years who had recovered from COVID-19. The chain was built from TRBV9 and TRBJ2-1, with the D gene not clear enough to name. The sample taken for sequencing was peripheral blood. The nucleotides read TGTGCCAGCAGCGTAGCCAGGCCGAGCCCCACCCAGTTCTTC. Its protein product is CASSVARPSPTQFF.